This T cell receptor (delta chain) stems from a study of delta chains in infants with herpesvirus infections (dated by TCRdb to the early 2020s). For context, the study as a whole: To characterize gammadelta T cell responses to primary cytomegalovirus (CMV) infection, researchers prospectively followed a birth cohort of Ugandan infants starting at birth. In infants who were infected with CMV after birth, the study searched for a public fetal Vdelta1/Vgamma8 gammadelta TCR clonotype. gammadelta TCRs were sequenced from PBMC of approximately 17 CMV-infected infants (one congenitally infected) and 7 to 9 CMV-uninfected infants with enough sample available. Infant blood samples fell into approximate age groups of 1.5, 4, 8 and 12 months. The previously published Belgian fetal and cord blood gammadelta TCR data were not generated in this cohort and were added only for comparison. Overall results and qualifications from the work: The public clonotype might still be present below the detection limit in CMV-uninfected infants. The public clonotype was found only at the first time point after infection and was absent in uninfected infants and in those infected after 120 days. A small sample size and the lack of race- or environment-matched controls were noted by the authors, because CMV is acquired by nearly all Ugandans before adulthood. Within Vdelta1 cells, the frequency of the public clonotype appeared to be inversely correlated with age at infection and to decay rapidly, seemingly not persisting past roughly two months. The public Vdelta1 clonotype appeared in 4 of 18 CMV-infected infants: three infected postnatally before 120 days of age, plus the congenitally infected infant.

As concerns this clone: Its antigen is still unknown. A far larger clone is off by one base, so a read error is likely.

Based on the germline V gene, the CDR1 and CDR2 sequences are TSWWSYY and QGS. CDR3 length: 17 amino acids, cysteine to phenylalanine. Left in the record is the CDR3 DNA by itself, 51 bases read in frame from the first base. V and J lose 4 bases and 5 bases, and a span of 23 bases separates them. The library was made by RT-PCR. To generate TCR cDNA, PBMC RNA underwent reverse transcription with SuperScript II using gamma-chain- and delta-chain-specific primers. cDNA was purified with AMPure XP beads, amplified, and indexed with Illumina adapters using the Nextera XT Index Kit. Sequencing of gammadelta TCR libraries was carried out on an Illumina MiSeq using a V2 300-cycle kit. Per the source publication's procedure: Using MiXCR v2.1.12, CDR3 sequences were assembled, and reads were mapped onto D, J and V genes obtained from GenBank. VDJtools v1.2.1 was used to perform repertoire analyses of the CDR3 clonotypes. TCRdb reran clone calling on the public reads with CATT; rows sharing one DNA sequence were then combined. These V and J calls are TCRdb output, not the study's own analysis. The sample yields under 800 delta-chain clones; roughly 15% were counted once. The top ten clonotypes cover less than 10% of the sample.

In Kampala, Uganda, pregnant women receiving prenatal care were recruited and their infants were enrolled, and documentation of maternal HIV status was required. Home visits to families took place weekly, and collection of infant clinical information, oral swabs and peripheral blood began at 6 weeks of age and was repeated every 4 months after that. After blood was collected in heparin tubes, PBMC were isolated using Ficoll-Paque density gradient centrifugation and then cryopreserved. The clonotype was recovered from a human donor who was a Ugandan infant, either HIV-exposed or HIV-unexposed (not recorded which). The starting material was peripheral blood, obtained at time point 1 of longitudinal follow-up. Recombination connected TRDV1 to TRDJ1, with the D gene too uncertain to name. The nucleotide sequence reads as follows: TGTGCTCTTGGGGTCTCGCCTCCCAAGCACCCGACGGATAAACTCATCTTT. Translated, this is CALGVSPPKHPTDKLIF.